The next 20 T cell receptor beta chains were all read from a single sample in a study of cytomegalovirus exposure and HLA in healthy donors. Profiled with immunoSEQ multiplex PCR; TCRdb holds only in-frame clones, not every one. The sample lists around 200,000 clones; 80% to 85% were seen once. Sample: PBMCs. These receptors were obtained from a woman between 18 and 29 years old in good health and CMV-seropositive.

The rearrangement uses TRBV7-9 and TRBJ2-7, with 8 bases aligning to TRBD2. The germline CDR1 and CDR2 sequences are SEHNR and FQNEAQ (reference sequence). After removal of 5 bases from V and 6 bases from J, the junction contained 9 bases not matched to a gene. The CDR3 loop spans 14 amino acids. In nucleotides, the CDR3 is TGTGCCAGCAGCCCGGGACTAGATTCCGGCGAGCAGTACTTC. Translation gives CASSPGLDSGEQYF.

The chain links TRBV6-5 to TRBJ1-2; D may be TRBD1 (6 bases). V was shortened by 2 bases and J by 4 bases, with 11 bases between the two germline ends. This CDR3 is built from 14 residues. The germline gives CDR1 MNHEY, CDR2 SVGAGI. The CDR3 region is CASSYHGQSYGYTF. In DNA, the CDR3 is TGTGCCAGCAGTTACCACGGACAGAGCTATGGCTACACCTTC.

The chain is built from TRBV9 and TRBJ1-2; D might be TRBD1 (6 bases). The CDR3 is 13 residues long. Germline V gene sequence: CDR1 SGDLS, CDR2 YYNGEE. With 0 bases removed from V and 4 bases from J, the gap between germline ends came to 7 bases. The CDR3 here is CASSVVGAYGYTF. The CDR3, as DNA: TGTGCCAGCAGCGTAGTGGGGGCCTATGGCTACACCTTC.

The gene calls are TRBV4-2 and TRBJ2-2, with a tentative D call TRBD2 (5 bases). Per germline, CDR1 LGHNA and CDR2 YNFKEQ. V lost 3 bases to trimming and J lost 6 bases, with 14 bases between them. The CDR3 loop spans 15 amino acids. The CDR3 DNA is TGTGCCAGCAGCCAGGCAATACTAGGCCCCGGGGAGCTGTTTTTT. Its translation: CASSQAILGPGELFF.

The rearrangement links TRBV11-2 to TRBJ2-1; 8 bases map to TRBD1. The CDR3 extends over 13 amino acids. V lost 3 bases to trimming and J lost 5 bases; unmatched junction nucleotides: 0. CDR1 and CDR2 (germline): SGHAT, FQNNGV. DNA for the CDR3: TGTGCCAGCAGCTTGACAGGGGACAATGAGCAGTTCTTC. Translation gives CASSLTGDNEQFF.

V is TRBV6-1 and J is TRBJ1-5; D is ambiguous. Germline V CDR1 and CDR2: MNHNS, SASEGT. V was pared by 8 bases and J by 5 bases, with 13 bases between. The CDR3 loop spans 13 amino acids. The CDR3: CASGLTTDQPQHF. For the CDR3, the DNA is TGTGCCAGCGGGCTAACGACCGATCAGCCCCAGCATTTT.

The CDR3 sequence: CSVEVLGDDYGYTF. The CDR3 DNA sequence: TGCAGCGTTGAAGTTCTAGGGGATGACTATGGCTACACCTTC. The V gene is TRBV29-1, the J gene TRBJ1-2; weak D call: TRBD1 (5 bases). Trimming left V 1 base short and J 3 bases short, with 12 bases between. In germline, CDR1 is SQVTM, CDR2 ANQGSEA. CDR3 size: 14 residues.

The chain uses TRBV4-2 and TRBJ1-5; 12 bases map to TRBD1. Germline V CDR1 and CDR2: LGHNA, YNFKEQ. The CDR3 contains 17 residues. Trimming cost V 0 bases and J 6 bases; bases outside gene matches: 6. The CDR3 region has the DNA TGTGCCAGCAGCCAAGAGGTGGGACAGGGGGCGGTTCAGCCCCAGCATTTT. Translated, it gives CASSQEVGQGAVQPQHF.

V and J are TRBV7-2 and TRBJ1-3, with 8 bases identical to TRBD1. V gave up 5 bases and J gave up 0 bases; unmatched junction bases: 9. Germline V gene data show CDR1 as SGHTA and CDR2 as FQGNSA. The CDR3 extends over 17 amino acids. CDR3 loop: CASSPPGQALSGNTIYF. The CDR3, as DNA: TGTGCCAGCAGCCCCCCGGGACAGGCCCTCTCTGGAAACACCATATATTTT.

This clone occurred once. The chain has TRBV4-1 and TRBJ2-5, with a tentative D call TRBD1 (7 bases). CDR1 is MGHRA and CDR2 is YSYEKL in the germline V gene. Trimming pared 3 bases from V and 5 bases from J, leaving 19 bases between. The CDR3 totals 16 residues. CDR3 residues: CASSHPKPQGGETQYF. CDR3 DNA: TGCGCCAGCAGCCACCCAAAACCCCAGGGGGGCGAGACCCAGTACTTC.

This clone was observed once. This chain joins TRBV7-6 and TRBJ1-3; D not resolved. The CDR3 is 11 amino acids. Germline V CDR1 and CDR2: SGHVS, FNYEAQ. V was clipped by 5 bases and J by 8 bases, with 7 bases between them. CDR3 protein: CASSPPDTIYF. The CDR3 DNA follows: TGTGCCAGCAGCCCCCCTGACACCATATATTTT.

CDR3 DNA sequence: TGTGCCAGCAACACCGACAGGGGGCGGGACAATGAGCAGTTCTTC. It specifies CASNTDRGRDNEQFF. The chain uses TRBV5-4 and TRBJ2-1; 10 nucleotides align to TRBD1. This CDR3 contains 15 residues. Trimming removed 6 bases from V and 5 bases from J; junction bases left unmatched: 8. The germline gives CDR1 SGHNT, CDR2 YYREEE (reference sequence).

This clone showed up just once. The chain links TRBV18 to TRBJ2-1; the D gene is possibly TRBD2 (5 bases). Trimming cost V 2 bases and J 6 bases, with 17 bases left between them. The length of the CDR3 is 16 residues. Per the germline V gene, CDR1 is KGHSH and CDR2 is LQKENI. The chain's CDR3 is CASSPIRERAGNEQFF. The CDR3 DNA reads TGTGCCAGCTCACCAATAAGGGAGAGGGCCGGCAATGAGCAGTTCTTC.

The chain carries TRBV5-5 and TRBJ1-2; perhaps TRBD1 as D (6 bases). The length of the CDR3 is 13 residues. V lost 6 bases and J 8 bases, leaving 17 bases between the germline ends. Per the germline V gene, CDR1 is SGHKS and CDR2 is YYEKEE (reference sequence). For the CDR3, the DNA is TGTGCCAGCACACACCCAGGGGTGGGAGGCTACACCTTC. Its translation is CASTHPGVGGYTF.

This clone has just one count. The chain employs TRBV7-2 and TRBJ1-3; D unclear. Germline V lookup: CDR1 SGHTA, CDR2 FQGNSA. V lost 5 bases, J lost 0 bases, and 8 bases lay in between. The CDR3 has 14 residues. The CDR3 region is CASSRGSSGNTIYF. CDR3 in DNA: TGTGCCAGCAGCCGAGGGTCCTCTGGAAACACCATATATTTT.

The chain joins TRBV7-8 to TRBJ1-5; no firm D call. The CDR3 is made up of 17 amino acids. CDR1 SGHVS and CDR2 FQNEAQ come from the germline V gene. Trimming shortened V by 0 bases and J by 3 bases, and 15 bases separated the two germline ends. Written as DNA, the CDR3 is TGTGCCAGCAGCTTAGCGCTCGGAGGTCAGTACAATCAGCCCCAGCATTTT. Translated: CASSLALGGQYNQPQHF.

The chain couples TRBV21-1 to TRBJ1-2. TRBV21-1 is a pseudogene segment. The CDR3 spans 12 residues. CDR3 DNA sequence: TGTGCCAGCCCCGCCCGCGAGATAGGCTACACCTTC. Translation: CASPAREIGYTF.

The V gene is TRBV11-3, the J gene TRBJ2-5, with a possible D match to TRBD1 (5 bases). Germline V gene data show CDR1 as SGHNT and CDR2 as YENEEA. The length of the CDR3 is 17 residues. Trimming removed 3 bases at V and 5 bases at J, with 22 bases between. The CDR3 region has the DNA TGTGCCAGCAGCTTCTTCACATCAGGGATGGACGAGGAGACCCAGTACTTC. It specifies CASSFFTSGMDEETQYF.

The CDR3 bases are TGTGCCAGCAACCCCCGGGGACAACAGTATGGCTACACCTTC. It specifies CASNPRGQQYGYTF. The chain combines TRBV6-5 with TRBJ1-2; D perhaps matches TRBD1 (6 bases). V shed 7 bases and J shed 5 bases, with 17 bases lying between them. CDR1 is MNHEY, CDR2 SVGAGI, per germline. The CDR3 consists of 14 residues.

This clone was counted only a few times. The V and J genes are TRBV2 and TRBJ1-5; 7 bases are shared with TRBD1. The germline V gene has CDR1 SNHLY and CDR2 FYNNEI. The CDR3 spans 15 residues. After removal of 6 bases from V and 5 bases from J, the junction contained 10 bases not matched to a gene. The DNA of the CDR3 is TGTGCCAGCAGACCAGGGGGACGCATCTATCAGCCCCAGCATTTT. This sequence encodes CASRPGGRIYQPQHF.